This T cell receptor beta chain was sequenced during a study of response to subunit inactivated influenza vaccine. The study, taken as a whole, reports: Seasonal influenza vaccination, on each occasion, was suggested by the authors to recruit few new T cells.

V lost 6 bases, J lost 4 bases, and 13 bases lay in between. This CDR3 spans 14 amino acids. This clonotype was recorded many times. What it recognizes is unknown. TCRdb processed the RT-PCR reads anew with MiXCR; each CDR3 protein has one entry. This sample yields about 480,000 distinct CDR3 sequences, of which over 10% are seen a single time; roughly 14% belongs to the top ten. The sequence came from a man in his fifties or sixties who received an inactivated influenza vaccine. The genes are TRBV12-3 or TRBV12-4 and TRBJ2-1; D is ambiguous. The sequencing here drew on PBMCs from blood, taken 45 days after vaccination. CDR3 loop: CASSPSRLYNEQFF. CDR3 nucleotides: TGTGCCAGCAGCCCCTCGCGGCTTTACAATGAGCAGTTCTTC.